This T cell receptor beta chain is from a study of T cells in localized non-small cell lung cancer. Regarding the study as a whole: Adjacent lung exhibited a median of approximately 59 among the 100 most abundant tumor clones. Uninvolved adjacent lung had more T cell clonality than any other tissue, topping tumor. In the blood, greater T cell density corresponded to longer overall survival.

In regard to this clone: Antigen unknown.

The length of the CDR3 is 14 residues. Trimming stripped 9 bases from V and 2 bases from J, with 14 bases between. Germline assignment: CDR1 LNHDA and CDR2 SQIVND (reference sequence). The assay was immunoSEQ multiplex PCR, and TCRdb's table has in-frame clones only and misses some. This sample has tens of thousands of clones; roughly 85% occur once, and the top ten carry 7% to 7.5%. Sequenced here: peripheral blood, sampled before any cancer treatment. The V call is TRBV19, the J call TRBJ1-5; D might be TRBD1 (5 bases). This clonotype originated in a woman between 35 and 75 years old with stage I lung adenocarcinoma. In DNA, the CDR3 is TGTGCCAGCCAGGGTTCTTTCCGCAATCAGCCCCAGCATTTT. It is translated as CASQGSFRNQPQHF.